This TCR beta chain came from a study of T cells in Graves' hyperthyroidism and ophthalmopathy (dated by TCRdb to between 2018 and 2021). Looking at the study overall: Peripheral blood samples were taken at initial diagnosis, before any treatment was given. A discovery cohort of about a hundred patients, 43 with Graves' ophthalmopathy and about 58 with stable Graves' hyperthyroidism, was used to find distinguishing TCR V-J signatures. An independent validation cohort of about 19 hyperthyroidism patients and over 15 patients who later progressed to ophthalmopathy tested prospective prediction of ophthalmopathy. The 95 to 100 discovery patients were randomly split 7:3 into training and test sets. In several Graves' hyperthyroidism patients, the study also compared T-cell repertoires from thyroid tissue with T-cell repertoires from blood. Once sampling was done, hyperthyroidism patients were given methimazole at a starting dose of 30 mg daily, whereas ophthalmopathy patients were given high-dose intravenous methylprednisolone. The paper reports TCR Vbeta CDR3 sequencing of some 140 peripheral blood samples: some 41 ophthalmopathy, approximately 74 hyperthyroidism and around 17 progressor patients. The investigation overall reported the following: Sample size was not statistically predetermined, and investigators were not blinded to group allocation. A 13 V-J signature model separated ophthalmopathy from stable hyperthyroidism, with 87.88% sensitivity and roughly 82% specificity in cross-validation and 80%/75% in testing. In validation, the model predicted progression to ophthalmopathy a median of about 6.5 months before onset, with approximately 68% sensitivity and roughly 72% specificity. Most expanded thyroid clonotypes (frequency above 0.001) were also found in blood, which suggests that blood repertoires may mirror thyroid immune responses.

TCR beta CDR3 regions were amplified from RNA transcripts. A first-round RT-PCR of the TCR CDR3 used the HTBI primer set with the Qiagen OneStep RT-PCR kit. A second multiplex PCR round built the libraries, followed by size selection and purification. Libraries were sequenced paired-end with 100 bp reads on an Illumina HiSeq2000. Per the original workflow: SOAPnuke was used to process the raw data, throwing out any read that contained adapters or uncalled bases, had a mean Phred below 15, or lacked an exact constant-primer or identifier match. COPE v1.2.5 was used to merge high-quality paired reads, and clonotypes were defined as unique nucleotide sequences. MiTCR v1.1 was used to align clonotypes to the IMGT TRBV, TRBD and TRBJ reference segments. The analysis was restricted to V-J combinations with a frequency above 0.0001, which together covered roughly 99% of the repertoires. The TCS score was defined as the ratio of F50 (clonal expansion) to E x V (chaos), calculated using BLOSUM62-based TCRdist between CDR3 peptides within each V-J. Welch's t-statistics and random forest reduced some 510 V-J features to 13, which were used in a naive Bayes classifier (R e1071). TCRdb trimmed public reads at Q25 via fastp, called clones via MiXCR and kept in-frame beta chains. CDR3 protein sequences are deduplicated, and each keeps its most common genes and DNA. The V and J calls and clone size come from TCRdb's table, not from the authors' own analysis. For this sample there are 390,000 or so distinct CDR3 sequences; approximately 15% appear just once. 13% of the sample is in the top ten clones.

Moderately to severely active disease, a Clinical Activity Score of at least 3, a NOSPECS grade of at least 4, and a duration under 3 months were present in ophthalmopathy patients. Patients with uncontrolled infections, other autoimmune diseases, pregnancy or lactation were excluded. Diagnoses were established on the basis of clinical symptoms, serum thyroxine and TRAb, thyroid ultrasound, and orbital computed tomography. PBMCs were isolated from about 9.1 ml of fresh peripheral blood by Ficoll-Paque density gradient centrifugation. Total RNA was extracted with Trizol reagent, and quality was checked on an Agilent 2100 Bioanalyzer. Many counts were recorded for this clonotype. No cognate antigen has been identified for it. It has no much larger one-base neighbor in the sample; base qualities were not kept. From the cysteine up to the phenylalanine, the CDR3 has a length of 13 residues. The kept DNA is CDR3 alone, 39 bases in frame from the first base. A distance of 17 bases separates the germline ends of V and J, which lose 10 bases and 7 bases respectively. As encoded in the germline V gene, CDR1 is ENHRY while CDR2 is SYGVKD.

The TCR comes from a man younger than 35 with Graves' ophthalmopathy. The rearranged segments are TRBV10-3 and TRBJ2-1; TRBD1 might be the D gene, on 6 matching bases. Input material: blood. The CDR3 here reads CANRDNLANEQFF. The DNA sequence follows: TGTGCCAACCGGGACAACCTGGCAAATGAGCAGTTCTTC.